This T cell receptor beta chain was sequenced for a study of cytomegalovirus exposure and HLA in healthy donors. At the level of the study: Earlier, fewer than 130 million unique TCR beta sequences were recovered from approximately 180 million T cells by an analysis.

It was with 60 Vbeta and 13 Jbeta primers that the PCR ran. Clones were read by immunoSEQ multiplex PCR, and TCRdb kept only the in-frame ones, dropping some. The data contain 150,000 or so clones, 86% of them seen just once; the ten biggest clones take up roughly 1.9%. Of note for this clone: The antigen is undetermined.

Whole-study findings and limits: Over 150 TCR beta chains were listed as cytomegalovirus-associated.

V gave up 5 bases and J gave up 3 bases, with 10 bases separating them. The CDR3 has 12 residues. Germline-derived CDR1 and CDR2 are GTSNPN and SVGIG (reference sequence). The V call is TRBV30, the J call TRBJ1-2; D call uncertain. This TCR derives from a woman between 18 and 29 years old in good health and CMV-seronegative. Specimen: PBMCs. CDR3 in DNA: TGTGCCTGGGGTACAGATGACTATGGCTACACCTTC. Protein sequence: CAWGTDDYGYTF.